One and the same sample provided the 31 T cell receptor beta chains below, sequenced in a study of long-term antiretroviral therapy in people with HIV. It was version v3.0 of the immunoSEQ assay that was run at survey level. Clones were read by immunoSEQ multiplex PCR, and TCRdb kept only the in-frame ones, dropping some. The table lists 26,000 or so clones, approximately 84% of them singletons. Sequencing was performed on unsorted PBMCs, taken 2 years after starting antiretroviral therapy. The receptor source for this set is a man in his fifties or sixties with HIV.

CDR3 coding DNA: TGCGCCAGCAGTGAGCCTAGACTAGCGGAACTCGGAGGGGAGACCCAGTACTTC. Translated, it gives CASSEPRLAELGGETQYF. The chain has TRBV10-2 and TRBJ2-5, with 9 positions matching TRBD2. CDR3 length equals 18 residues. The germline CDR1 and CDR2 sequences are WSHSY and SAAADI. The trim removed 2 bases at V and 5 bases at J, leaving 15 bases unmatched.

CDR3 sequence (DNA): TGTGCCAGCTCACCCCTGGGGGCAGGGTGGTATGGCTACACCTTC. Protein: CASSPLGAGWYGYTF. This chain uses TRBV18 with TRBJ1-2; perhaps TRBD1 as D (6 bases). Germline-derived CDR1 and CDR2 are KGHSH and LQKENI. Trimming removed 3 bases at V and 5 bases at J, with 16 bases between. The CDR3 has 15 residues.

The rearrangement uses TRBV14 and TRBJ2-5, with 7 bases that match TRBD2. V lost 1 base, J lost 7 bases, and 6 bases stayed unmatched. Germline V gene lookup returns CDR1 SGHDN and CDR2 FVKESK. The CDR3 has 14 residues. The CDR3 here is CASSQGPSGGTQYF. The CDR3 bases are TGTGCCAGCAGCCAAGGGCCTAGCGGTGGGACCCAGTACTTC.

This clone was seen a handful of times. This chain links TRBV5-1 with TRBJ1-4; D is unclear. Trimming stripped 0 bases from V and 5 bases from J, with 5 bases between. This CDR3 is 13 amino acids long. Germline CDR1 is SGHRS and CDR2 is YFSETQ. The CDR3 region has the DNA TGCGCCAGCAGCTTGGTAGGCAATGAAAAACTGTTTTTT. This encodes CASSLVGNEKLFF.

The chain is built from TRBV25-1 and TRBJ1-6; D is unresolved. The CDR3 totals 15 residues. Germline loops: CDR1 MGHDK, CDR2 SYGVNS. Trimming removed 1 base from V and 6 bases from J, with 10 bases in between. The CDR3 DNA reads TGTGCCAGCAGTGAATCAGGTCGGACTAATTCACCCCTCCACTTT. Its translation: CASSESGRTNSPLHF. The whole variable domain, filled in from reference TRBV25-1 and TRBJ1-6, reads EADIYQTPRYLVIGTGKKITLECSQTMGHDKMYWYQQDPGMELHLIHYSYGVNSTEKGDLSSESTVSRIRTEHFPLTLESARPSHTSQYLCASSESGRTNSPLHFGNGTRLTVT.

The chain couples TRBV5-1 to TRBJ2-3; 8 nucleotides align to TRBD2. This CDR3 has 16 residues. The V and J ends lost 7 bases and 0 bases, in that order; junction bases with no gene match: 10. Germline V gene data show CDR1 as SGHRS and CDR2 as YFSETQ. The CDR3 sequence is CASRLQLAASTDTQYF. Here the CDR3 DNA reads TGCGCCAGCCGACTACAACTAGCGGCCAGCACAGATACGCAGTATTTT.

This sequence joins TRBV28 and TRBJ2-6, with TRBD1 matching 7 bases. Germline lookup yields CDR1 MDHEN and CDR2 SYDVKM. This CDR3 contains 17 residues. V trimming: 9 bases; J trimming: 0 bases; junction bases outside the gene matches: 11. CDR3 nucleotide sequence: TGTGCCAGTAAAGGACAGGATCAGAGCTCTGGGGCCAACGTCCTGACTTTC. It encodes CASKGQDQSSGANVLTF.

This chain uses TRBV2 with TRBJ2-3; TRBD1 or TRBD2 may be the D gene (5 bases each). CDR3 length equals 14 residues. The V end was cut by 9 bases, the J end by 0 bases, with 13 bases between. Per the germline V gene, CDR1 is SNHLY and CDR2 is FYNNEI. Here the CDR3 reads CARTGTLSTDTQYF. The CDR3 nucleotides read TGTGCCAGAACCGGGACCCTGAGCACAGATACGCAGTATTTT. The full variable domain, rest sourced from reference TRBV2 and TRBJ2-3, is EPEVTQTPSHQVTQMGQEVILRCVPISNHLYFYWYRQILGQKVEFLVSFYNNEISEKSEIFDDQFSVERPDGSNFTLKIRSTKLEDSAMYFCARTGTLSTDTQYFGPGTRLTVL.

This rearrangement joins TRBV4-1 to TRBJ1-1; 10 bases align to TRBD1. CDR1 is MGHRA and CDR2 is YSYEKL in the germline V gene. V was clipped by 3 bases and J by 3 bases; unmatched bases: 4. The CDR3 sequence is 15 residues long. In nucleotides, the CDR3 is TGCGCCAGCAGCCAGACTGGGACAGGGGACACTGAAGCTTTCTTT. Residues: CASSQTGTGDTEAFF.

The CDR3 sequence: CSARQRESYTEAFF. CDR3 in DNA: TGCAGCGCCCGACAGAGGGAGAGTTACACTGAAGCTTTCTTT. V and J are TRBV29-1 and TRBJ1-1; tentative D call: TRBD1 (5 bases). CDR1 and CDR2 from the germline V gene are SQVTM and ANQGSEA. V lost 7 bases to trimming and J lost 3 bases, with 18 bases between them. The CDR3 contains 14 residues.

This clone has a single count. The rearrangement joins TRBV7-2 to TRBJ2-7, with 9 bases matching TRBD1. The germline CDR1 and CDR2 sequences are SGHTA and FQGNSA. With V trimmed by 5 bases and J by 6 bases, 8 bases remained unmatched. This CDR3 contains 14 residues. CDR3 sequence (DNA): TGTGCCAGCAGCCGGGGACAGGGTATGGGCGAGCAGTACTTC. Translated: CASSRGQGMGEQYF.

This clone occurred a few times. The chain employs TRBV6-6 and TRBJ2-7, with 7 bases matching TRBD2. Losses at the gene ends were 2 bases for V and 7 bases for J; bases not matched to a gene: 11. In germline, CDR1 is MNHNY, CDR2 SVGAGI (reference sequence). This CDR3 region has 15 residues. CDR3 nucleotide sequence: TGTGCCAGCAGTTACGGACTAGATTGGTTTAGGGAGCAGTACTTC. It yields the protein CASSYGLDWFREQYF.

This clone was found once. The chain links TRBV5-1 to TRBJ2-3; 8 bases agree with TRBD1. Looked up from germline, CDR1 is SGHRS and CDR2 is YFSETQ. This CDR3 comprises 14 residues. J gave up 4 bases and V 0 bases, and 1 base lay outside the gene matches. This CDR3 is CASSLGQGSDTQYF. The CDR3 nucleotides read TGCGCCAGCAGCTTGGGACAGGGGTCAGATACGCAGTATTTT.

The J gene is TRBJ1-1, the V gene TRBV19; D unclear. Trimming stripped 8 bases from V and 3 bases from J, with 16 bases between. Germline CDR1 LNHDA, CDR2 SQIVND (reference sequence). This CDR3 comprises 14 residues. The CDR3 DNA sequence: TGTGCCAGTCGGCGGGCCTGGAAGGACACTGAAGCTTTCTTT. Translated: CASRRAWKDTEAFF.

This clone has just one count. V is TRBV7-9 and J is TRBJ1-3; D unresolved. V shed 5 bases and J shed 4 bases, with 9 bases lying between them. Germline V gene sequence: CDR1 SEHNR, CDR2 FQNEAQ (reference sequence). The CDR3 spans 13 residues. The CDR3 sequence is CASSPGPGNTIYF. In nucleotides, the CDR3 is TGTGCCAGCAGCCCCGGACCGGGAAACACCATATATTTT.

The chain uses TRBV19 and TRBJ1-1; D unclear. CDR3 length: 16 amino acids. The V end was cut by 6 bases, the J end by 5 bases, with 22 bases between. The germline V gene encodes CDR1 LNHDA and CDR2 SQIVND (reference sequence). CDR3 region: CASRERNNAGNTEAFF. The CDR3 DNA reads TGTGCCAGTAGGGAAAGGAACAACGCGGGTAATACTGAAGCTTTCTTT.

V usage is TRBV28 and J usage is TRBJ1-2, with D unresolved. Per germline, CDR1 MDHEN and CDR2 SYDVKM. The CDR3 is 14 residues long. V was cut by 3 bases and J by 1 base, with 9 bases left in between. CDR3 coding DNA: TGTGCCAGCAGTTTTCTTGGGGATAACTATGGCTACACCTTC. It encodes CASSFLGDNYGYTF.

The chain has TRBV6-6 and TRBJ2-4; TRBD2 matches 8 bases. Per the germline V gene, CDR1 is MNHNY and CDR2 is SVGAGI (reference sequence). The J segment lost 3 bases and the V segment lost 7 bases, leaving 11 bases of the junction unmatched. The length of the CDR3 is 16 residues. In DNA form, the CDR3 reads TGTGCCAGCACCACCCCAAACCGGGGGGGCAAAAACATTCAGTACTTC. It specifies CASTTPNRGGKNIQYF.

The CDR3 sequence is CASSLISGRVTDTQYF. The CDR3 DNA follows: TGCGCCAGCAGCTTAATTAGCGGGAGGGTTACAGATACGCAGTATTTT. This sequence joins TRBV5-1 and TRBJ2-3, with 11 bases fitting TRBD2. J lost 3 bases, V lost 2 bases, and 5 bases had no gene match. Germline V gives CDR1 SGHRS, CDR2 YFSETQ. The CDR3 is 16 residues long.

The chain recombines TRBV27 with TRBJ1-6; no firm D call. Deletions cut 2 bases from V and 7 bases from J, with 12 bases between. The V gene's germline CDR1 is MNHEY and CDR2 SMNVEV (reference sequence). The CDR3 has 15 amino acids. The CDR3 DNA reads TGTGCCAGCAGTTTAATCCAAAACTGGAATTCACCCCTCCACTTT. This encodes CASSLIQNWNSPLHF.

The V call is TRBV9, the J call TRBJ2-7; D ambiguous. The CDR3 contains 18 residues. The germline V gene has CDR1 SGDLS and CDR2 YYNGEE. V was cut by 0 bases and J by 1 base, with 20 bases left in between. CDR3 DNA sequence: TGTGCCAGCAGCGTAGCTCCGCTAGACCTCTCAATATCCTACGAGCAGTACTTC. It codes for CASSVAPLDLSISYEQYF.

V is TRBV28 and J is TRBJ1-2; the D gene is possibly TRBD1 (5 bases). The germline V gene encodes CDR1 MDHEN and CDR2 SYDVKM. V gave up 4 bases and J gave up 4 bases, with 16 bases separating them. The CDR3 extends over 15 amino acids. The chain's CDR3 is CASSSGQALSYGYTF. The CDR3 coding sequence is TGTGCCAGCAGTTCGGGGCAGGCGTTAAGCTATGGCTACACCTTC.

The rearrangement uses TRBV5-6 and TRBJ1-1, with 7 bases that match TRBD1. Germline CDR1 SGHDT, CDR2 YYEEEE. V shed 4 bases, J shed 2 bases, and the junction held 5 bases outside the gene matches. CDR3 length: 14 amino acids. The CDR3 loop is CASSVGQINTEAFF. CDR3 in DNA: TGTGCCAGCAGCGTGGGACAGATAAACACTGAAGCTTTCTTT. Looking up the rest from reference TRBV5-6 and TRBJ1-1 gives the full variable domain: DAGVTQSPTHLIKTRGQQVTLRCSPKSGHDTVSWYQQALGQGPQFIFQYYEEEERQRGNFPDRFSGHQFPNYSSELNVNALLLGDSALYLCASSVGQINTEAFFGQGTRLTVV.

The chain carries TRBV27 and TRBJ2-7; 11 bases line up with TRBD1. CDR3 length equals 15 residues. From germline, CDR1 is MNHEY and CDR2 SMNVEV (reference sequence). The V gene end was trimmed by 3 bases and the J gene end by 4 bases; junction bases not matched to a gene: 5. The CDR3 loop is CASSFRTGGQYEQYF. The DNA for the CDR3 is TGTGCCAGCAGTTTCCGGACAGGGGGCCAATACGAGCAGTACTTC.

J is TRBJ2-2 and V is TRBV12-5, with D possibly matching TRBD2 (5 bases). CDR3 length: 17 residues. Germline V CDR1 and CDR2: LGHNT, FRNRAP. Trimming pared 1 base from V and 0 bases from J, leaving 12 bases between. CDR3 region: CASGLGPGYSNTGELFF. DNA of the CDR3: TGTGCTAGTGGTTTGGGGCCGGGGTACTCGAACACCGGGGAGCTGTTTTTT.

The V call is TRBV6-1, the J call TRBJ2-2; 7 bases are a match to TRBD2. Germline CDR1 and CDR2: MNHNS and SASEGT. V lost 11 bases, J lost 5 bases, and 14 bases stayed unmatched. This CDR3 has 15 residues. The CDR3 DNA reads TGTGCCGCTCTCCGACGGGGGGATCGAACCGGGGAGCTGTTTTTT. Translation gives CAALRRGDRTGELFF.

The chain recombines TRBV19 with TRBJ1-2; 8 bases align to TRBD1. Unmatched junction bases numbered 12, after V lost 7 bases and J lost 2 bases. The CDR3 extends over 16 amino acids. Germline CDR1 LNHDA, CDR2 SQIVND (reference sequence). DNA for the CDR3: TGTGCCAGTACCCCTCGACGGACAGGGCAAAACTATGGCTACACCTTC. This encodes CASTPRRTGQNYGYTF.

On this clone itself: At one boundary the junction diverges from the germline segment, which might be a read error. Distinct nucleotide sequences in the sample also encode this CDR3. The chain combines TRBV20-1 with TRBJ2-7, with unresolved D. From germline, CDR1 is DFQATT and CDR2 SNEGSKA (reference sequence). The CDR3 is made up of 11 amino acids. The CDR3 here is CSARASYEQYF. In nucleotides, the CDR3 is TGCAGTGCTAGGGCTTCCTACGAGCAGTACTTT.

This rearrangement joins TRBV18 to TRBJ2-6; 7 bases agree with TRBD1. The CDR3 has 15 residues. From germline, CDR1 is KGHSH and CDR2 LQKENI. V lost 8 bases, J lost 0 bases, and 4 bases stayed unmatched. The CDR3 nucleotides are TGTGCCAGCACAACAGGGGTCTCTGGGGCCAACGTCCTGACTTTC. Translating gives CASTTGVSGANVLTF.

The count of this clone is one. Germline and junction disagree at one end, which may indicate a read error. The V gene is TRBV7-7, the J gene TRBJ2-1; 9 bases align to TRBD1. This CDR3 comprises 14 residues. Germline CDR1 is SSHAT and CDR2 is FNYEAQ (reference sequence). The CDR3 sequence: CASSLVQGASEQFF. The CDR3 DNA follows: TGTGCTAGCAGCTTAGTACAGGGGGCCAGTGAGCAGTTCTTC.

The chain recombines TRBV6-6 with TRBJ1-1; D call uncertain. In germline, CDR1 is MNHNY, CDR2 SVGAGI (reference sequence). With 2 bases removed from V and 0 bases from J, the gap between germline ends came to 7 bases. The CDR3 totals 14 residues. The CDR3 DNA sequence: TGTGCCAGCAGTTACGGGAGGGTGAACACTGAAGCTTTCTTT. Encoded protein: CASSYGRVNTEAFF.